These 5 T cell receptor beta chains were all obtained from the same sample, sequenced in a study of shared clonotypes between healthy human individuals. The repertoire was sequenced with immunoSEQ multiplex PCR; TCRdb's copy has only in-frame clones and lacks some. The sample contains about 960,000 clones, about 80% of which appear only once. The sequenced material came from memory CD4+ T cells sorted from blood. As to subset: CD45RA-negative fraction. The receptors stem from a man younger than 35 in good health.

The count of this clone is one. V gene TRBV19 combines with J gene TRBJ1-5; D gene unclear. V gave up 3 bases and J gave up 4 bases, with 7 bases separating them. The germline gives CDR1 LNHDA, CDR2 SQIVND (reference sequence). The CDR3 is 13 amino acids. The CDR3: CASSIDKNQPQHF. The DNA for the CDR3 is TGTGCCAGTAGTATCGATAAAAATCAGCCCCAGCATTTT.

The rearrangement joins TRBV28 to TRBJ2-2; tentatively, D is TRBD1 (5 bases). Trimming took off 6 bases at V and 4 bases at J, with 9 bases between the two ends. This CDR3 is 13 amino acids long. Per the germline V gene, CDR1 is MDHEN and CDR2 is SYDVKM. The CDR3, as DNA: TGTGCCAGCAGCAGACAGAGCACCGGGGAGCTGTTTTTT. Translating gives CASSRQSTGELFF. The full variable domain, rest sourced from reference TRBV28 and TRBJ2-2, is DVKVTQSSRYLVKRTGEKVFLECVQDMDHENMFWYRQDPGLGLRLIYFSYDVKMKEKGDIPEGYSVSREKKERFSLILESASTNQTSMYLCASSRQSTGELFFGEGSRLTVL.

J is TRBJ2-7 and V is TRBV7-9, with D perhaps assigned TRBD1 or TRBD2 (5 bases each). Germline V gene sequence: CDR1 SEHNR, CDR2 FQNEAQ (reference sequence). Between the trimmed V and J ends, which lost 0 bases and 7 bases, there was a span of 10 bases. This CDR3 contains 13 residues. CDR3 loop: CASSLAGVGEQYF. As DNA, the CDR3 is TGTGCCAGCAGCTTAGCGGGGGTGGGAGAGCAGTACTTC.

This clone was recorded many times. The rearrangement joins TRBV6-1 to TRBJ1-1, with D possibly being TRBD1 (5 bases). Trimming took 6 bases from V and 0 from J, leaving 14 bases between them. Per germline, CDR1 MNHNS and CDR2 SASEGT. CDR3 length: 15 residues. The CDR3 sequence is CASRKPGLMNTEAFF. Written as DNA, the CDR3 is TGTGCCAGCAGAAAGCCGGGACTCATGAACACTGAAGCTTTCTTT.

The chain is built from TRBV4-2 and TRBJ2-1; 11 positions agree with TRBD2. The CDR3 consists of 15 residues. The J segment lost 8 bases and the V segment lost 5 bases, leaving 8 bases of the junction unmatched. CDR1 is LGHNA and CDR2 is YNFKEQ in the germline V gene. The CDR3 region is CASSLLAGGTDEQFF. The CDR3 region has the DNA TGTGCCAGCAGCTTGCTAGCGGGGGGTACGGATGAGCAGTTCTTC.